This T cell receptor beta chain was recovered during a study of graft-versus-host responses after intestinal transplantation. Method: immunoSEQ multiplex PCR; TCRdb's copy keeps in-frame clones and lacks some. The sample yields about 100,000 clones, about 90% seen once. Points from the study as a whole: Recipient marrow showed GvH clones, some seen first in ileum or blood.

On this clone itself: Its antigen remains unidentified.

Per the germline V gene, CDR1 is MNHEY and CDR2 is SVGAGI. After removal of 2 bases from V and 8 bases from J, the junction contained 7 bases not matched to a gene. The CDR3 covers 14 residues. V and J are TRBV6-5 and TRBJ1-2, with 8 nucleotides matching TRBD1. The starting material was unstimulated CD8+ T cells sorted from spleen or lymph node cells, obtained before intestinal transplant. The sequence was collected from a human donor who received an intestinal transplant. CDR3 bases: TGTGCCAGCAGTTACCCAGGGGGCCAGGGCGGCTACACCTTC. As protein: CASSYPGGQGGYTF.